Presented here are 12 T cell receptor beta chains from one specimen sequenced in a study of shared clonotypes between healthy human individuals. Selected positively for CCR7 and CD45RO-negative, naive CD8 cells excluded terminally differentiated effector memory CD45RA+ cells. Libraries were prepared by immunoSEQ multiplex PCR; TCRdb keeps only in-frame clonotypes and omits some of them. The sample shows about 2.1 million clones, just over 90% of them seen only once. The sample comprised naive CD8+ T cells from PBMCs. The source of these receptors is a man aged 18 to 29 in good health. Some clones in this sample may be carry-over from other donors' samples.

The J gene is TRBJ1-2, the V gene TRBV29-1; D is ambiguous. Looked up from germline, CDR1 is SQVTM and CDR2 is ANQGSEA. V shed 6 bases and J shed 3 bases, with 11 bases lying between them. The CDR3 is 12 residues long. CDR3 DNA: TGCAGCGTCCCGGGTCCAGACTATGGCTACACCTTC. This translates into CSVPGPDYGYTF.

The chain links TRBV5-6 to TRBJ1-1, with D unresolved. Germline V gene lookup returns CDR1 SGHDT and CDR2 YYEEEE. The V and J ends lost 3 bases and 5 bases respectively, with 14 bases between them. The CDR3 sequence is 14 residues long. This chain's CDR3 is CASSSEGIRTEAFF. The CDR3, as DNA: TGTGCCAGCAGCTCGGAGGGTATTCGGACTGAAGCTTTCTTT.

The chain carries TRBV5-4 and TRBJ1-1; D uncertain. Trimming removed 3 bases from V and 0 bases from J, with 12 bases in between. The CDR3 is made up of 15 amino acids. From germline, CDR1 is SGHNT and CDR2 YYREEE (reference sequence). This CDR3 is CASSSSVNMNTEAFF. The CDR3 bases are TGTGCCAGCAGCTCCTCGGTAAACATGAACACTGAAGCTTTCTTT.

CDR3 bases: TGTGCCAGCAGCCGCCCCAGAGGTGCCAGTACTGAAGCTTTCTTT. Translated: CASSRPRGASTEAFF. This rearrangement joins TRBV6-1 to TRBJ1-1; D is ambiguous. With 6 bases removed from V and 5 bases from J, the gap between germline ends came to 19 bases. The CDR3 runs 15 residues. In germline, CDR1 is MNHNS, CDR2 SASEGT.

The chain combines TRBV11-2 with TRBJ2-5; D call uncertain. The J call may be in error: the DNA end matches TRBJ2-7 better. CDR1 is SGHAT and CDR2 is FQNNGV in the germline V gene. The CDR3 totals 11 residues. CDR3 residues: CASSFTGEQYF. In DNA form, the CDR3 reads TGTGCCAGCAGCTTCACTGGCGAGCAGTACTTC.

The table lists this clone with a few counts. This chain connects TRBV30 to TRBJ1-1, with D unresolved. The CDR3 has 14 residues. With 5 bases removed from V and 1 base from J, the gap between germline ends came to 14 bases. Germline CDR1 reads GTSNPN; CDR2 reads SVGIG (reference sequence). The CDR3 DNA is TGTGCCTGGGACCACTCACTGAGGAACACTGAAGCTTTCTTT. Translating gives CAWDHSLRNTEAFF.

The rearrangement joins TRBV11-2 to TRBJ2-7; 11 positions match TRBD2. This CDR3 is built from 15 residues. The V gene end was trimmed by 7 bases and the J gene end by 4 bases; junction bases not matched to a gene: 9. Germline V lookup: CDR1 SGHAT, CDR2 FQNNGV. The chain's CDR3 is CASTTLASGGYEQYF. Written as DNA, the CDR3 is TGTGCCAGCACCACCTTGGCTAGCGGGGGGTACGAGCAGTACTTC.

V and J are TRBV5-5 and TRBJ2-7; perhaps D is TRBD1 or TRBD2 (5 bases each). CDR3 size: 15 residues. Trimming removed 4 bases at V and 3 bases at J, with 17 bases between. Germline values: CDR1 SGHKS, CDR2 YYEKEE (reference sequence). The CDR3 loop reads CASSEAGTVGYEQYF. The CDR3, as DNA: TGTGCCAGCAGCGAGGCCGGGACGGTGGGCTACGAGCAGTACTTC.

This clone came up a few times. The chain carries TRBV2 and TRBJ1-5, with D possibly being TRBD1 (5 bases). The CDR3 covers 12 residues. CDR1 SNHLY and CDR2 FYNNEI come from the germline V gene. The V end was cut by 6 bases, the J end by 5 bases, with 8 bases between. The CDR3: CASRGVDQPQHF. CDR3 nucleotides: TGTGCCAGCAGGGGGGTCGATCAGCCCCAGCATTTT.

CDR3 sequence: CASSLWSEQQETQYF. The CDR3 region has the DNA TGTGCCAGCAGCTTATGGTCAGAACAACAAGAGACCCAGTACTTC. The gene calls are TRBV7-9 and TRBJ2-5; D gene ambiguous. V lost 2 bases, J lost 2 bases, and 12 bases lay in between. The CDR3 totals 15 residues. Germline CDR1 is SEHNR and CDR2 is FQNEAQ (reference sequence).

Turning to this clone: Other DNA variants within this sample encode the same CDR3. This rearrangement joins TRBV5-6 to TRBJ2-1; D is unclear. Germline V gives CDR1 SGHDT, CDR2 YYEEEE. V lost 0 bases, J lost 3 bases, and 4 bases lay in between. This CDR3 has 13 residues. The CDR3 DNA follows: TGTGCCAGCAGCTTGGGGAGCTACAATGAGCAGTTCTTC. Translation gives CASSLGSYNEQFF.

The chain carries TRBV2 and TRBJ1-1; D is possibly TRBD1 (5 bases). Trimming pared 6 bases from V and 6 bases from J, leaving 11 bases between. CDR3 length: 12 amino acids. The germline V gene has CDR1 SNHLY and CDR2 FYNNEI. The CDR3 loop is CASSGRVSEAFF. Written as DNA, the CDR3 is TGTGCCAGCAGCGGCAGGGTATCTGAAGCTTTCTTT. Full variable domain (outside the CDR3, taken from reference TRBV2 and TRBJ1-1): EPEVTQTPSHQVTQMGQEVILRCVPISNHLYFYWYRQILGQKVEFLVSFYNNEISEKSEIFDDQFSVERPDGSNFTLKIRSTKLEDSAMYFCASSGRVSEAFFGQGTRLTVV.